A single sample gave rise to the 21 T cell receptor beta chains below, sequenced in a study of tumor-infiltrating lymphocytes in primary liver carcinoma. Germline DNA was also extracted, and blood RNA derived from unsorted whole blood. Constant-region priming of roughly 500 ng total RNA yielded TCR beta cDNA. Library construction for TCR beta comprised three nested multiplex PCR rounds performed with slightly modified ARM-PCR. Each of the first two PCR rounds ran roughly 9 cycles with TRBV1-TRBV30 forward and C-beta reverse primers. From the multiplex PCR reads, TCRdb called clonotypes with MiXCR, one entry per CDR3 protein. The data hold about 330,000 distinct CDR3 sequences, with around three fifths observed a single time. Sequencing input: peripheral blood. The receptors here all came from a man aged 35 to 55 with primary liver carcinoma and hepatitis B virus infection.

In this sample, this clonotype turned up once. The junction and the germline gene differ at one end; a read error may be behind it. The chain recombines TRBV24-1 with TRBJ1-2, with D unresolved. The CDR3 extends over 16 amino acids. Germline V gene data show CDR1 as KGHDR and CDR2 as SFDVKD. The CDR3: CATSDFPVAENYVYTF. The CDR3 region has the DNA TGTGCCACCAGTGATTTCCCGGTTGCTGAGAACTATGTCTACACCTTC.

Points on this clonotype: A much bigger clone sits one base away, suggesting this may be a read error. No conserved phenylalanine or tryptophan ends this CDR3, so it is likely a read error. This sequence joins TRBV6-2 or TRBV6-3 and TRBJ2-3; perhaps TRBD2 as D (5 bases). V lost 9 bases and J lost 4, with 11 bases in between. From germline, CDR1 is MNHEY and CDR2 SVGEGT. The CDR3 runs 12 residues. The CDR3 nucleotides read TGTGCCAGTACTAGACGGGCAGATACGCAGTATTAT. It translates to CASTRRADTQYY.

This clonotype was seen only a few times. The V call is TRBV12-3 or TRBV12-4, the J call TRBJ1-4; TRBD1 might be the D (6 bases). The CDR3 loop spans 13 amino acids. V was pared by 5 bases and J by 8 bases, with 12 bases between. CDR3 DNA sequence: TGTGCCAGCAGTGGGGGCTTAGGGGAAAAACTGTTTTTT. Translation: CASSGGLGEKLFF.

As concerns this clonotype: A much larger clone differs from this one at a single base, so this may be a read error. The chain has TRBV6-1 and TRBJ1-2; no firm D call. CDR3 length equals 13 residues. Germline assignment: CDR1 MNHNS and CDR2 SASEGT. V dropped 3 bases and J dropped 7 bases, with 12 bases sitting between them. The CDR3: CASSDPEGVGYTF. CDR3 bases: TGTGCCAGCAGTGATCCAGAGGGCGTTGGCTACACCTTC.

Note on this clonotype: The junction shows a germline mismatch at one end, possibly a read error. The V gene is TRBV5-6, the J gene TRBJ1-2; no firm D call. The CDR3 runs 11 residues. CDR1 SGHDT and CDR2 YYEEEE come from the germline V gene. CDR3 in amino acids: CASSLISGYIF. In nucleotides, the CDR3 is TGTGCCAGCAGCTTGATTTCTGGCTACATCTTC.

This clonotype was seen only once. V is TRBV11-2 and J is TRBJ2-1; 8 nucleotides agree with TRBD2. The CDR3 runs 15 residues. J lost 5 bases, V lost 6 bases, and 9 bases had no gene match. The germline gives CDR1 SGHAT, CDR2 FQNNGV. For the CDR3, the DNA is TGTGCCAGCAGAAACGGGACTAGGAGCAACAATGAGCAGTTCTTC. Its protein is CASRNGTRSNNEQFF. Complete variable domain (other parts from reference TRBV11-2 and TRBJ2-1): EAGVAQSPRYKIIEKRQSVAFWCNPISGHATLYWYQQILGQGPKLLIQFQNNGVVDDSQLPKDRFSAERLKGVDSTLKIQPAKLEDSAVYLCASRNGTRSNNEQFFGPGTRLTVL.

Details on this clonotype: This could be a read error, since a much larger clone is one nucleotide away. CDR3 in amino acids: CASSRVVADGAYEQYF. The CDR3 nucleotides read TGTGCCAGCAGCCGGGTGGTAGCCGATGGGGCCTACGAGCAGTACTTC. The J gene is TRBJ2-7, the V gene TRBV4-2; unclear D gene. The germline V and J ends were trimmed by 4 bases and 2 bases, with 18 bases remaining between them. The CDR3 sequence is 16 residues long. CDR1 is LGHNA, CDR2 YNFKEQ, per germline.

This clonotype was counted many times. The chain is built from TRBV11-2 and TRBJ1-2; D call uncertain. The CDR3 consists of 15 residues. Per germline, CDR1 SGHAT and CDR2 FQNNGV. V was shortened by 2 bases and J by 4 bases, with 14 bases between the two germline ends. The CDR3 DNA sequence: TGTGCCAGCAGCTTACCCGCGGCAGCTTTCTATGGCTACACCTTC. Its translation: CASSLPAAAFYGYTF.

This clonotype was counted at least ten times. The chain employs TRBV4-2 and TRBJ2-5, with D perhaps being TRBD1 or TRBD2 (5 bases each). This CDR3 is 13 amino acids long. With 4 bases removed from V and 5 bases from J, the gap between germline ends came to 11 bases. From germline, CDR1 is LGHNA and CDR2 YNFKEQ. In DNA, the CDR3 is TGTGCCAGCAGCCCAGGGAGAGGGGAGACCCAGTACTTC. It encodes CASSPGRGETQYF.

This sequence joins TRBV11-1 and TRBJ2-5; maybe TRBD2 (6 bases). CDR3 size: 13 residues. With 5 bases removed from V and 9 bases from J, the gap between germline ends came to 16 bases. CDR1 and CDR2 (germline): SGHAT, FQDESV (reference sequence). In DNA form, the CDR3 reads TGTGCCAGCAGCCCAGAAATCCGGGAGTCCCAGTACTTC. This codes for CASSPEIRESQYF. Full variable domain (outside the CDR3, taken from reference TRBV11-1 and TRBJ2-5): EAEVAQSPRYKITEKSQAVAFWCDPISGHATLYWYRQILGQGPELLVQFQDESVVDDSQLPKDRFSAERLKGVDSTLKIQPAELGDSAMYLCASSPEIRESQYFGPGTRLLVL.

Comments on this clonotype: This may arise from a read error, as a much more abundant clone is one base away. The V gene is TRBV6-5, the J gene TRBJ2-5, with D perhaps matching TRBD2 (5 bases). The CDR3 runs 15 residues. Germline V gives CDR1 MNHEY, CDR2 SVGAGI. CDR3 coding DNA: TGTACCAGCAGTTACTCGAATCTGCAGCGGGAGACCCAGTACTTC. It is translated as CTSSYSNLQRETQYF.

On this clonotype itself: The junction differs from germline at one of its ends, possibly a read error. Written as DNA, the CDR3 is TGTGCCGGCAGCTTGAACAGTCAAGAGACCCAGTACTTC. It encodes CAGSLNSQETQYF. V gene TRBV11-1 combines with J gene TRBJ2-5; D is undetermined. The CDR3 sequence is 13 residues long. In germline, CDR1 is SGHAT, CDR2 FQDESV (reference sequence).

This clonotype came up a few times. A much larger clone sits a single nucleotide away, making a read error possible. This chain links TRBV29-1 with TRBJ2-5, with TRBD1 matching 10 bases. J gave up 9 bases and V 5 bases, and 12 bases lay outside the gene matches. The CDR3 is 14 residues long. Germline CDR1 SQVTM, CDR2 ANQGSEA. CDR3 in DNA: TGCAGCGTTAATGACAGGGGGCGGTTGGAGGCCCAGTACTTC. Translation: CSVNDRGRLEAQYF.

This chain joins TRBV10-3 and TRBJ1-1; TRBD1 matches at 7 bases. The V and J ends lost 3 bases and 6 bases, in that order; junction bases with no gene match: 10. Germline V lookup: CDR1 ENHRY, CDR2 SYGVKD. This CDR3 has 15 residues. The CDR3 region is CAISESTGFGAEAFF. The CDR3 DNA sequence: TGTGCCATCAGTGAATCGACAGGGTTTGGGGCTGAAGCTTTCTTT.

Worth noting for this clonotype: It may be a read error: a sequence one base away is much more abundant. The V and J genes are TRBV4-1 and TRBJ2-7; perhaps D is TRBD1 or TRBD2 (5 bases each). CDR3 length equals 13 residues. Germline V CDR1 and CDR2: MGHRA, YSYEKL. This CDR3 is CVSSQQGPNEQYF. The CDR3 DNA is TGCGTCAGCAGCCAGCAGGGACCGAACGAGCAGTACTTC.

This clonotype was detected many times. The V gene is TRBV4-1, the J gene TRBJ2-4; D is possibly TRBD1 (5 bases). Germline CDR1 and CDR2: MGHRA and YSYEKL. V was cut by 4 bases and J by 8 bases, with 18 bases left in between. The CDR3 runs 15 residues. The CDR3 nucleotides read TGCGCCAGCAGCCCGTTTTCCTCGCAGGGATACATTCAGTACTTC. Translated: CASSPFSSQGYIQYF.

This rearrangement joins TRBV5-6 to TRBJ1-6; 7 bases line up with TRBD1. Losses at the gene ends were 3 bases for V and 9 bases for J; bases not matched to a gene: 9. Per germline, CDR1 SGHDT and CDR2 YYEEEE. The CDR3 runs to 15 residues. DNA of the CDR3: TGTGCCAGCAGCTCGAATCAGGGGGACAGTTCACCCCTCCACTTT. This gives the protein CASSSNQGDSSPLHF. The full variable domain, in which reference TRBV5-6 and TRBJ1-6 provide the parts outside the CDR3, is DAGVTQSPTHLIKTRGQQVTLRCSPKSGHDTVSWYQQALGQGPQFIFQYYEEEERQRGNFPDRFSGHQFPNYSSELNVNALLLGDSALYLCASSSNQGDSSPLHFGNGTRLTVT.

The chain links TRBV7-2 to TRBJ1-3; the match to TRBD1 covers 9 bases. The CDR3 totals 16 residues. V was pared by 5 bases and J by 4 bases, with 9 bases of the junction left unmatched. The germline V gene has CDR1 SGHTA and CDR2 FQGNSA. The CDR3, as DNA: TGTGCCAGCAGCCCCCCGGACAGGGGATACGGAAACACCATATATTTT. Protein sequence: CASSPPDRGYGNTIYF.

This chain connects TRBV6-2 or TRBV6-3 to TRBJ1-5, with D possibly TRBD1 on 6 matching bases. Between the trimmed V and J ends, which lost 5 bases and 2 bases, there was a span of 13 bases. CDR1 MNHEY and CDR2 SVGEGT come from the germline V gene. CDR3 size: 15 residues. The CDR3 sequence: CASSTGGAGNQPQHF. Written as DNA, the CDR3 is TGTGCCAGCAGTACCGGGGGGGCAGGCAATCAGCCCCAGCATTTT.

Worth noting for this clonotype: Because the CDR3 is missing its conserved closing phenylalanine or tryptophan, this is likely a read error. V gene TRBV11-2 combines with J gene TRBJ2-7; no clear D. The ends were cut back, 5 bases at V and 7 bases at J, with 9 bases in the middle. This CDR3 contains 11 residues. CDR1 and CDR2 from the germline V gene are SGHAT and FQNNGV. Here the CDR3 reads CASSQPKEQYS. The CDR3, as DNA: TGTGCCAGCAGCCAACCCAAGGAGCAGTACTCC.

Remarks on this clonotype: A much larger clone is a single base away; this may be a read error. The genes are TRBV4-2 and TRBJ1-1; D might be TRBD1 (6 bases). The CDR3 is 15 residues long. The V and J ends lost 4 bases and 0 bases respectively, with 12 bases between them. The V gene's germline CDR1 is LGHNA and CDR2 YNFKEQ. The CDR3, as DNA: TGTGCCAGCAGCCGAGCGGGGGCCATGAACACTGAAGCTTTCTTT. Amino acids: CASSRAGAMNTEAFF.